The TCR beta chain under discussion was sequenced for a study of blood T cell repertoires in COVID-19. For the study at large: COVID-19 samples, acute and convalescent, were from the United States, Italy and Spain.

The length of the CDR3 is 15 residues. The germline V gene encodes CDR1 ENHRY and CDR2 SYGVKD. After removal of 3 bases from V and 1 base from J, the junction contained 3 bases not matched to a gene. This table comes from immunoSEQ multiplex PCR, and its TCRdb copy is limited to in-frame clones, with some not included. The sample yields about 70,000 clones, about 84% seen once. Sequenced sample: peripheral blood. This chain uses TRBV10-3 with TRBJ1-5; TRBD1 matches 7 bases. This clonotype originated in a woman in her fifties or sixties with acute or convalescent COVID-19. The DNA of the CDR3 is TGTGCCATCAGTGACGGGACAGTCAGCAATCAGCCCCAGCATTTT. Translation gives CAISDGTVSNQPQHF.